A single sample gave rise to the 13 T cell receptor beta chains below, sequenced in a study of T cell changes during pregnancy in multiple sclerosis. The method was immunoSEQ multiplex PCR; TCRdb's version includes in-frame clones alone and lacks a portion of them. The sample yields 50,000 to 65,000 clones, around 90% seen once. The source was CD8+ T cells from peripheral blood mononuclear cells, collected before pregnancy. The receptors originated from a female donor with multiple sclerosis, enrolled in a pregnancy study.

J is TRBJ1-2 and V is TRBV9; possibly TRBD1 for D (6 bases). This CDR3 comprises 14 residues. With 3 bases removed from V and 8 bases from J, the gap between germline ends came to 17 bases. CDR1 SGDLS and CDR2 YYNGEE come from the germline V gene. The CDR3 DNA is TGTGCCAGCAGCGCATCCGGGACAACAGAGGGCTACACCTTC. It translates to CASSASGTTEGYTF.

The chain uses TRBV13 and TRBJ2-5; TRBD1 agrees at 7 bases. The germline gives CDR1 PRHDT, CDR2 FYEKMQ (reference sequence). The length of the CDR3 is 15 residues. With 5 bases clipped from V and 2 bases from J, the junction kept 8 bases outside the gene matches. The CDR3 sequence: CASSPGWDRQETQYF. CDR3 nucleotides: TGTGCCAGCAGCCCTGGCTGGGACAGACAAGAGACCCAGTACTTC.

The genes are TRBV6-1 and TRBJ1-2; 9 nucleotides align to TRBD1. The CDR3 is 16 amino acids. Per germline, CDR1 MNHNS and CDR2 SASEGT. J was trimmed by 8 bases and V by 3 bases; bases with no gene match: 13. The DNA of the CDR3 is TGTGCCAGCAGTGATGGGTGGAAACAGGGGGCAGGGGGCTACACCTTC. This sequence encodes CASSDGWKQGAGGYTF.

This chain uses TRBV29-1 with TRBJ1-1; possible D gene TRBD1, 6 bases. The CDR3 runs to 12 residues. Germline V gene data show CDR1 as SQVTM and CDR2 as ANQGSEA. With 5 bases removed from V and 9 bases from J, the gap between germline ends came to 16 bases. The CDR3 DNA reads TGCAGCGTTCCGGAAGTAACAGGGAAAGCTTTCTTT. This translates into CSVPEVTGKAFF.

This clone was counted between two and nine times. The DNA for the CDR3 is TGTGCCAGCAACAGGGACAGTCTAGGGAACACTGAAGCTTTCTTT. This encodes CASNRDSLGNTEAFF. The chain uses TRBV27 and TRBJ1-1; TRBD1 matches 7 bases. This CDR3 comprises 15 residues. Germline V lookup: CDR1 MNHEY, CDR2 SMNVEV (reference sequence). V was clipped by 7 bases and J by 1 base; unmatched bases: 9.

CDR3 loop: CASSNQIAGYTEAFF. Written as DNA, the CDR3 is TGTGCCAGCTCTAACCAAATAGCAGGGTACACTGAAGCTTTCTTT. This sequence joins TRBV25-1 and TRBJ1-1; perhaps TRBD1 as D (5 bases). The germline V gene has CDR1 MGHDK and CDR2 SYGVNS. The ends were cut back, 8 bases at V and 3 bases at J, with 19 bases in the middle. The CDR3 spans 15 residues.

J is TRBJ1-1 and V is TRBV4-2; 9 bases line up with TRBD1. CDR3 length: 16 amino acids. The V segment lost 0 bases and the J segment 3 bases; nucleotides outside the gene matches: 5. Looked up from germline, CDR1 is LGHNA and CDR2 is YNFKEQ. The CDR3 DNA follows: TGTGCCAGCAGCCAAGATAGCGGGACAGGGCACACTGAAGCTTTCTTT. Amino acid sequence: CASSQDSGTGHTEAFF.

The chain couples TRBV7-9 to TRBJ2-7; a possible D gene is TRBD1 (6 bases). The length of the CDR3 is 13 residues. Germline values: CDR1 SEHNR, CDR2 FQNEAQ (reference sequence). V lost 1 base to trimming and J lost 4 bases, with 8 bases between them. The CDR3 region has the DNA TGTGCCAGCAGCTTAGAAGACAGGTACGAGCAGTACTTC. This sequence encodes CASSLEDRYEQYF.

This clone was detected a few times. The chain links TRBV30 to TRBJ1-1; no clear D. The CDR3 contains 11 residues. Trimming took 6 bases from V and 10 from J, leaving 15 bases between them. Germline CDR1 reads GTSNPN; CDR2 reads SVGIG (reference sequence). As DNA, the CDR3 is TGTGCCTGTGACTCACTCCCTGGAGCTTTCTTT. Translating it yields CACDSLPGAFF.

The V call is TRBV9, the J call TRBJ2-7; 7 bases agree with TRBD1. In germline, CDR1 is SGDLS, CDR2 YYNGEE. The CDR3 extends over 13 amino acids. The trim removed 3 bases at V and 4 bases at J, leaving 4 bases unmatched. Here the CDR3 DNA reads TGTGCCAGCAGCGAGGGGACAGCTTACGAGCAGTACTTC. Protein: CASSEGTAYEQYF.

The chain is built from TRBV7-6 and TRBJ2-3, with 7 bases lining up with TRBD2. The CDR3 covers 15 residues. Germline V gene lookup returns CDR1 SGHVS and CDR2 FNYEAQ. Trimming cost V 3 bases and J 8 bases; bases outside gene matches: 11. The CDR3 loop is CASSLDGGNYGTQYF. The CDR3 DNA reads TGTGCCAGCAGCTTGGACGGGGGGAATTACGGTACGCAGTATTTT.

The chain links TRBV13 to TRBJ2-7; tentatively, D is TRBD1 (6 bases). V lost 0 bases, J lost 0 bases, and 21 bases lay in between. Germline CDR1 is PRHDT and CDR2 is FYEKMQ (reference sequence). This CDR3 contains 19 residues. Written as DNA, the CDR3 is TGTGCCAGCAGCTTAGGCCTCAGGGGTGGGCCCCCCCGCTCCTACGAGCAGTACTTC. This encodes CASSLGLRGGPPRSYEQYF.

This sequence joins TRBV7-9 and TRBJ2-7; D is unclear. V was pared by 5 bases and J by 1 base, with 9 bases between. Germline CDR1 SEHNR, CDR2 FQNEAQ (reference sequence). The CDR3 is 13 amino acids. In nucleotides, the CDR3 is TGTGCCAGCAGCCGCGACGGGTCCTACGAGCAGTACTTC. This sequence encodes CASSRDGSYEQYF.